The 21 T cell receptor beta chains in this list originate from one sample, sequenced in a study of cytomegalovirus exposure and HLA in healthy donors. Researchers ran the PCR with 60 Vbeta and 13 Jbeta primers. Only in-frame clones appear in the TCRdb table, and some are missing; sequencing was by immunoSEQ multiplex PCR. Here the sample spans around 130,000 clones, around 77% being singletons. Material for sequencing was PBMCs. The source is a man aged 45-60 years in good health and CMV-seronegative.

The chain recombines TRBV10-1 with TRBJ2-3; TRBD2 agrees at 10 bases. The CDR3 is 15 amino acids. Germline CDR1 is WNHNN and CDR2 is SYGVQD (reference sequence). With V trimmed by 5 bases and J by 2 bases, 4 bases remained unmatched. CDR3 protein: CASSRLAGSTDTQYF. CDR3 coding DNA: TGCGCCAGCAGTAGACTAGCGGGTTCCACAGATACGCAGTATTTT.

The chain employs TRBV28 and TRBJ2-7, with D maybe TRBD1 (6 bases). This CDR3 is 15 amino acids long. V lost 5 bases, J lost 1 base, and 15 bases lay in between. Germline V gene sequence: CDR1 MDHEN, CDR2 SYDVKM. The CDR3 is CASSPRQDVSYEQYF. The CDR3, as DNA: TGTGCCAGCAGTCCTCGACAGGACGTATCCTACGAGCAGTACTTC.

The sample holds one count of this clone. V gene TRBV19 combines with J gene TRBJ1-5; TRBD1 matches 8 bases. The germline gives CDR1 LNHDA, CDR2 SQIVND (reference sequence). V was clipped by 4 bases and J by 1 base; unmatched bases: 3. The CDR3 runs to 15 residues. The CDR3 is CASSTRTGSNQPQHF. For the CDR3, the DNA is TGTGCCAGTAGTACCCGGACAGGGAGCAATCAGCCCCAGCATTTT.

The V and J genes are TRBV7-2 and TRBJ2-3; 8 bases line up with TRBD2. CDR1 and CDR2 from the germline V gene are SGHTA and FQGNSA. J lost 5 bases, V lost 2 bases, and 0 bases had no gene match. CDR3 length: 13 residues. CDR3 coding DNA: TGTGCCAGCAGCTTACGGGAGGGAGATACGCAGTATTTT. Its translation: CASSLREGDTQYF.

The CDR3 nucleotides are TGTGCCAGCAGCTTCAGGGGATATAGCAATCAGCCCCAGCATTTT. This codes for CASSFRGYSNQPQHF. The V and J genes are TRBV7-2 and TRBJ1-5; the D gene is possibly TRBD1 (6 bases). Per the germline V gene, CDR1 is SGHTA and CDR2 is FQGNSA. Trimming removed 3 bases at V and 0 bases at J, with 9 bases between. CDR3 length equals 15 residues.

The rearrangement links TRBV15 to TRBJ2-1, with 7 bases lining up with TRBD2. Unmatched junction bases numbered 4, after V lost 0 bases and J lost 2 bases. The length of the CDR3 is 16 residues. Germline V gene lookup returns CDR1 LNHNV and CDR2 YYDKDF (reference sequence). CDR3 residues: CATSREAGRAYNEQFF. DNA of the CDR3: TGTGCCACCAGCAGAGAAGCGGGAAGGGCCTACAATGAGCAGTTCTTC.

The chain links TRBV5-4 to TRBJ2-1; 12 nucleotides align to TRBD2. Trimming took 3 bases from V and 3 from J; bases not matched to a gene: 7. The CDR3 consists of 17 residues. Germline V gene lookup returns CDR1 SGHNT and CDR2 YYREEE (reference sequence). CDR3 DNA: TGTGCCAGCAGCTCCCTACAACTAGCGGGAGGCTACAATGAGCAGTTCTTC. It is translated as CASSSLQLAGGYNEQFF.

The chain couples TRBV28 to TRBJ1-5, with unresolved D. V gave up 5 bases and J gave up 11 bases, with 28 bases separating them. There are 17 residues in the CDR3. Germline V gene lookup returns CDR1 MDHEN and CDR2 SYDVKM. CDR3 DNA: TGTGCCAGCAGTCGTAGTTGGTCAGCAGAGGGCCGGGGAGCCCAGCATTTT. This encodes CASSRSWSAEGRGAQHF. The variable domain in full, completed from reference TRBV28 and TRBJ1-5, reads DVKVTQSSRYLVKRTGEKVFLECVQDMDHENMFWYRQDPGLGLRLIYFSYDVKMKEKGDIPEGYSVSREKKERFSLILESASTNQTSMYLCASSRSWSAEGRGAQHFGDGTRLSIL.

This clone was picked up a small number of times. The chain combines TRBV19 with TRBJ2-3; no definite D call. Germline loops: CDR1 LNHDA, CDR2 SQIVND (reference sequence). Trimming stripped 4 bases from V and 4 bases from J, with 12 bases between. The CDR3 runs to 14 residues. Written as DNA, the CDR3 is TGTGCCAGTAGTACCCTCGTAGTGCCAGATACGCAGTATTTT. This sequence encodes CASSTLVVPDTQYF.

This chain links TRBV5-1 with TRBJ2-1; 7 bases align to TRBD2. The junction had 9 bases not matched to a gene; V was cut back by 2 bases and J by 7 bases. The CDR3 covers 15 residues. Germline CDR1 and CDR2: SGHRS and YFSETQ. CDR3 protein: CASSFTSAVANEQFF. CDR3 DNA: TGCGCCAGCAGCTTTACTAGCGCGGTTGCAAATGAGCAGTTCTTC.

As concerns this clone: Germline is not matched at one junction end, which may reflect a read error. The chain combines TRBV27 with TRBJ2-7; D perhaps matches TRBD2 (6 bases). CDR1 and CDR2 from the germline V gene are MNHEY and SMNVEV (reference sequence). The CDR3 contains 16 residues. DNA of the CDR3: TGTGCCAGCAGTTTATCGCCCCTAGCGCTCTCCAACGAGCAGTACTTC. It yields the protein CASSLSPLALSNEQYF.

J is TRBJ2-1 and V is TRBV7-2; D perhaps matches TRBD2 (5 bases). V was cut by 2 bases and J by 0 bases, with 8 bases left in between. CDR1 SGHTA and CDR2 FQGNSA come from the germline V gene. The CDR3 consists of 15 residues. For the CDR3, the DNA is TGTGCCAGCAGCTTAACCGGGGACTCCTACAATGAGCAGTTCTTC. Residues: CASSLTGDSYNEQFF.

This chain connects TRBV7-9 to TRBJ2-7; the match to TRBD1 covers 9 bases. V gave up 6 bases and J gave up 6 bases; unmatched junction bases: 6. The V gene's germline CDR1 is SEHNR and CDR2 FQNEAQ (reference sequence). CDR3 length: 13 residues. The CDR3 DNA follows: TGTGCCAGCAGGCGGACAGGGGAAGGCGAGCAGTACTTC. Translating it yields CASRRTGEGEQYF.

The chain carries TRBV2 and TRBJ1-2, with TRBD1 identical over 7 bases. V lost 3 bases to trimming and J lost 8 bases; unmatched junction nucleotides: 9. This CDR3 region has 14 residues. Germline assignment: CDR1 SNHLY and CDR2 FYNNEI. The CDR3 bases are TGTGCCAGCAGTGAGGAACAGGGGCTGGAGGGCTACACCTTC. Translation gives CASSEEQGLEGYTF.

The sample holds one count of this clone. J is TRBJ2-7 and V is TRBV5-1; 10 bases map to TRBD2. Trimming at V came to 1 base and at J to 4 bases, leaving 8 bases not matched to a gene. The length of the CDR3 is 16 residues. Germline CDR1 is SGHRS and CDR2 is YFSETQ. CDR3 sequence reads: CASSLRGTSASYEQYF. CDR3 sequence (DNA): TGCGCCAGCAGCTTGAGAGGGACTAGCGCATCTTACGAGCAGTACTTC.

Concerning this clone itself: The same CDR3 can be traced to other DNA sequences in this sample. J is TRBJ2-5 and V is TRBV7-8; 8 positions agree with TRBD1. The V gene's germline CDR1 is SGHVS and CDR2 FQNEAQ. J lost 2 bases, V lost 2 bases, and 4 bases had no gene match. The CDR3 sequence is 15 residues long. The CDR3 region has the DNA TGTGCCAGCAGCTTAACCGGACAGGGACAAGAGACCCAGTACTTC. It encodes CASSLTGQGQETQYF.

V gene TRBV5-1 combines with J gene TRBJ2-1; the match to TRBD2 covers 8 bases. The CDR3 is made up of 13 amino acids. With 6 bases clipped from V and 8 bases from J, the junction kept 7 bases outside the gene matches. Germline assignment: CDR1 SGHRS and CDR2 YFSETQ. DNA of the CDR3: TGCGCCAGCAATGGCGGGAGGAACGATGAGCAGTTCTTC. Protein sequence: CASNGGRNDEQFF.

The rearrangement joins TRBV27 to TRBJ1-4, with 10 bases fitting TRBD1. CDR1 and CDR2 from the germline V gene are MNHEY and SMNVEV (reference sequence). This CDR3 has 17 amino acids. J gave up 8 bases and V 2 bases, and 11 bases lay outside the gene matches. CDR3 DNA sequence: TGTGCCAGCAGTTTAGAGGCGAGGGACAGGGGAAACGAAAAACTGTTTTTT. Its protein is CASSLEARDRGNEKLFF. Full variable domain (rest looked up from reference TRBV27 and TRBJ1-4): EAQVTQNPRYLITVTGKKLTVTCSQNMNHEYMSWYRQDPGLGLRQIYYSMNVEVTDKGDVPEGYKVSRKEKRNFPLILESPSPNQTSLYFCASSLEARDRGNEKLFFGSGTQLSVL.

V is TRBV2 and J is TRBJ1-4; 8 bases fit TRBD1. Per the germline V gene, CDR1 is SNHLY and CDR2 is FYNNEI. CDR3 length: 20 residues. V was pared by 0 bases and J by 8 bases, with 20 bases of the junction left unmatched. CDR3 DNA: TGTGCCAGCAGTGAAGCCCCCCGAACCTACTCGGACAGGGAAGGCGAAAAACTGTTTTTT. The encoded protein is CASSEAPRTYSDREGEKLFF.

The chain recombines TRBV6-6 with TRBJ2-5; D is perhaps TRBD1 or TRBD2 (5 bases each). The closer fit of TRBJ2-7 to the DNA end suggests the J call may be wrong. Germline lookup yields CDR1 MNHNY and CDR2 SVGAGI (reference sequence). CDR3 length: 15 residues. This chain's CDR3 is CASSYSRGWDYEQYF. The CDR3 DNA sequence: TGTGCCAGCAGTTACTCACGGGGCTGGGACTACGAGCAGTACTTC.

The chain carries TRBV9 and TRBJ1-3, with 7 bases lining up with TRBD1. The V and J ends lost 4 bases and 2 bases, in that order; junction bases with no gene match: 3. CDR1 and CDR2 from the germline V gene are SGDLS and YYNGEE. The CDR3 runs 14 residues. DNA of the CDR3: TGTGCCAGCAGCCCTACAGGGGCTGGAAACACCATATATTTT. Protein product: CASSPTGAGNTIYF.